This T cell receptor (beta chain) was found in a study of T cell changes during pregnancy in multiple sclerosis. As regards this clone: Additional DNA sequences in this sample encode the identical CDR3.

Profiling relied on immunoSEQ multiplex PCR, and the TCRdb table lists in-frame clones only, not all of them. The sample carries about 28,000 clones, roughly nine tenths recorded once. The sequencing here drew on CD4+ T cells from peripheral blood mononuclear cells, taken in the second trimester of pregnancy. This sequence originates from a female donor with multiple sclerosis, enrolled in a pregnancy study.

The CDR3 sequence: CASSRPSGQGGTNEQFF. In DNA, the CDR3 is TGTGCCAGCAGCCGCCCATCGGGACAGGGTGGGACGAATGAGCAGTTCTTC. This chain joins TRBV4-2 and TRBJ2-1; the match to TRBD1 covers 9 bases. The V gene end was trimmed by 4 bases and the J gene end by 7 bases; junction bases not matched to a gene: 14. From germline, CDR1 is LGHNA and CDR2 YNFKEQ. The CDR3 runs to 17 residues.